This TCR beta chain was sequenced in a study of blood T cells in healthy people across ages. Germline V gene sequence: CDR1 DFQATT, CDR2 SNEGSKA (reference sequence). Trimming took off 6 bases at V and 2 bases at J, with 7 bases between the two ends. CDR3 length: 11 residues. This clonotype occurred a few times. Using a J-beta primer mix together with a sample-barcoded 5' primer, a second PCR was run for roughly 7 to 11 cycles. Template switching added a 12-random-nucleotide identifier to every cDNA molecule. TCRdb recomputed calls from the 5' RACE reads with MiXCR, one row per CDR3 protein. The profile shows more than 800,000 distinct CDR3 sequences, less than 35% of them singletons.

Specimen: blood. This receptor was taken from an elderly woman in good health. The chain carries TRBV20-1 and TRBJ2-5; D gene unclear. This CDR3 is CSATLQETQYF. In DNA, the CDR3 is TGCAGTGCCACCCTACAAGAGACCCAGTACTTC.